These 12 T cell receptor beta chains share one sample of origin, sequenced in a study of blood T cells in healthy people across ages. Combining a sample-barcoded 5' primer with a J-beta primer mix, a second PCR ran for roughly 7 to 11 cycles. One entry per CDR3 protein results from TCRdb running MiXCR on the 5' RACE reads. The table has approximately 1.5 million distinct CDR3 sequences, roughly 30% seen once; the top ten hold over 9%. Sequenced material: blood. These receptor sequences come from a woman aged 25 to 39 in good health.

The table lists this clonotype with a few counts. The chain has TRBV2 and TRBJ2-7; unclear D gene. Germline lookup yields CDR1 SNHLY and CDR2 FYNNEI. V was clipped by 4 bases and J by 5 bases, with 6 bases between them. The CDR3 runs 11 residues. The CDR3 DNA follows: TGTGCCAGCAGTGTAGCCCACGAGCAGTACTTC. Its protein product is CASSVAHEQYF.

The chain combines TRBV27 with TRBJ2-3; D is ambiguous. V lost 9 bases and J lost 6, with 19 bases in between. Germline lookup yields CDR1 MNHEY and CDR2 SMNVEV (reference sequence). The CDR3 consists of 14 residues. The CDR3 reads CASSPQPTGDTQYF. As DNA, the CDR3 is TGTGCCAGTAGTCCACAACCGACTGGTGATACGCAGTATTTT.

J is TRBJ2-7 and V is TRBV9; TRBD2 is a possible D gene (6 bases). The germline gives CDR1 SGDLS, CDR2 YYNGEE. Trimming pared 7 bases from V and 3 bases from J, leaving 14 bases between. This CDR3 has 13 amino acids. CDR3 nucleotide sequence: TGTGCCAGCGGACGGGGTAGCGGCTACGAGCAGTACTTC. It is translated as CASGRGSGYEQYF.

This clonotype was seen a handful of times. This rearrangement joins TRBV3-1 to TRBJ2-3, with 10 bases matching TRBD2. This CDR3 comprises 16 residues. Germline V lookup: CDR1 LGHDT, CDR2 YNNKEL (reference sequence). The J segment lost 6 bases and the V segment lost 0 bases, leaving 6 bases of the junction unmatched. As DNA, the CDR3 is TGTGCCAGCAGCCAAGAACCAGCGGGGGGGAGCGATACGCAGTATTTT. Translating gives CASSQEPAGGSDTQYF.

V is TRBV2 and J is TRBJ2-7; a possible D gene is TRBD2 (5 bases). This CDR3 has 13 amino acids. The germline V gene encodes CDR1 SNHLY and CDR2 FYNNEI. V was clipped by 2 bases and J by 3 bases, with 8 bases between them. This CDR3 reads CASSESRDYEQYF. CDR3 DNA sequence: TGTGCCAGCAGTGAAAGCCGGGACTACGAGCAGTACTTC. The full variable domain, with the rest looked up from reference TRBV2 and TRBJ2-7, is EPEVTQTPSHQVTQMGQEVILRCVPISNHLYFYWYRQILGQKVEFLVSFYNNEISEKSEIFDDQFSVERPDGSNFTLKIRSTKLEDSAMYFCASSESRDYEQYFGPGTRLTVT.

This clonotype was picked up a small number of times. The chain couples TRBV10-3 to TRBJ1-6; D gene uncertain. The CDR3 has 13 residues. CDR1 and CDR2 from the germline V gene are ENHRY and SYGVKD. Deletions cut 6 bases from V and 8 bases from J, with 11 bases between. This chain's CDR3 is CAIRETGDSPLHF. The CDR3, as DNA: TGTGCCATCAGGGAAACGGGAGATTCACCCCTCCACTTT.

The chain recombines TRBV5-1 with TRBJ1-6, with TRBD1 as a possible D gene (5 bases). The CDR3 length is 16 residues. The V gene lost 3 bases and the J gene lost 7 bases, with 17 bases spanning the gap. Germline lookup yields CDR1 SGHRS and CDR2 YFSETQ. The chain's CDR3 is CASSSTLGEINSPLHF. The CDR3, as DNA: TGCGCCAGCAGCTCGACTTTGGGGGAGATCAATTCACCCCTCCACTTT.

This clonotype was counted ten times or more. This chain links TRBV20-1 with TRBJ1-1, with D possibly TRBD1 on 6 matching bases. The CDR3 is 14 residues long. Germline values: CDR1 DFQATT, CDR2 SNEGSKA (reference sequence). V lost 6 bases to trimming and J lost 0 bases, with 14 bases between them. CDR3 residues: CSASEGGMNTEAFF. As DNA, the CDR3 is TGCAGTGCCTCTGAGGGGGGGATGAACACTGAAGCTTTCTTT.

CDR3 sequence: CSAVWLGPYEQYF. As DNA, the CDR3 is TGCAGTGCTGTGTGGTTGGGGCCTTACGAGCAGTACTTC. This chain connects TRBV20-1 to TRBJ2-7, with a possible D match to TRBD1 (5 bases). Looked up from germline, CDR1 is DFQATT and CDR2 is SNEGSKA (reference sequence). CDR3 length: 13 amino acids. V lost 5 bases and J lost 4, with 15 bases in between.

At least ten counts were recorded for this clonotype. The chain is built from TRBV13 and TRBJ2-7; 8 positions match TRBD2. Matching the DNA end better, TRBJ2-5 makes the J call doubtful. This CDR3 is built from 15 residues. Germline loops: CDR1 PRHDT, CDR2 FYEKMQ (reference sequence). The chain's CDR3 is CASSPRGELGRTQYF. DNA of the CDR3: TGTGCCAGCAGCCCGCGGGGGGAGCTCGGACGGACCCAGTACTTC.

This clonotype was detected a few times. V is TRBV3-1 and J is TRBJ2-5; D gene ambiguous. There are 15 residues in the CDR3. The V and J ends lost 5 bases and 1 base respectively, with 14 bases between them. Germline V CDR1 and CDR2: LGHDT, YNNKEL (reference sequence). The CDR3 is CASSNPPGTQETQYF. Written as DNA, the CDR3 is TGTGCCAGCAGCAATCCACCCGGAACCCAAGAGACCCAGTACTTC.

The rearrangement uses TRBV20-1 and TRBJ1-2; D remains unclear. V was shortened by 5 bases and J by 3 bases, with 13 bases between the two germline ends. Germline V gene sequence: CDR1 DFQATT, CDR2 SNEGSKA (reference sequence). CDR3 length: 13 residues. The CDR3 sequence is CSAETARDYGYTF. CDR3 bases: TGCAGTGCTGAGACGGCCCGAGACTATGGCTACACCTTC.